This TCR beta chain was sequenced in a study of OX40 agonist ivuxolimab in advanced cancers. Study details: An agonistic anti-OX40 (CD134) antibody, ivuxolimab, was used to treat the patients. Patients were roughly 83% male with ages roughly 20 to 90, mean around 58. Broader study findings: The mean number of expanded clones was higher in CD8+ T cells than in CD4+.

Libraries were prepared by immunoSEQ multiplex PCR; TCRdb keeps only in-frame clonotypes and omits some of them. The data hold roughly 89,000 clones, with about 86% observed a single time. J gave up 5 bases and V 6 bases, and 11 bases lay outside the gene matches. CDR3 length: 16 amino acids. The germline V gene has CDR1 SGHRS and CDR2 YFSETQ. This clone was seen only once. The antigen is undetermined. This clonotype was obtained from an adult with an advanced solid tumor such as melanoma, head and neck, liver or kidney cancer. The sample was CD4+ or CD8+ T cells sorted from blood, taken in a trial of the OX40 agonist ivuxolimab. The gene calls are TRBV5-1 and TRBJ1-6; TRBD1 matches at 7 bases. The CDR3 DNA sequence: TGCGCCAGCAACGCTGACAGGGTAGTGCATAATTCACCCCTCCACTTT. Translating it yields CASNADRVVHNSPLHF.